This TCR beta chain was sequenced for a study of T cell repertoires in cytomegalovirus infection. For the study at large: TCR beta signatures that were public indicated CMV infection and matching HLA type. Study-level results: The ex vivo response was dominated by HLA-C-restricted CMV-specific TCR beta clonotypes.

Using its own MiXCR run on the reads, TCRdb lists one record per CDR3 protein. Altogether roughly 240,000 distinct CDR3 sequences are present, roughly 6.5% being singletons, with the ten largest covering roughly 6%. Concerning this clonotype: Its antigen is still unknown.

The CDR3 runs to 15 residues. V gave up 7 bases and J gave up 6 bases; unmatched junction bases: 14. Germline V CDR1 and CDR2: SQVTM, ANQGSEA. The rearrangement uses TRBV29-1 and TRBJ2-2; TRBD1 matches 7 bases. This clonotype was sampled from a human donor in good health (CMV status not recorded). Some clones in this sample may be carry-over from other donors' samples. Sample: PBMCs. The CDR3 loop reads CSAVGLQGTPGELFF. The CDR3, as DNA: TGCAGCGCTGTGGGTTTACAGGGGACCCCCGGGGAGCTGTTTTTT.